Shown below are 10 T cell receptor beta chains from a single sample sequenced in a study of blood T cell repertoires in COVID-19. The protocol was immunoSEQ multiplex PCR, while the TCRdb copy is restricted to in-frame clones and leaves out a portion. Among fewer than 450,000 clones listed, 88% were seen once. Sequenced material: PBMCs or T cells enriched from blood (not recorded which). The receptors shown here come from a woman under 30 who had recovered from COVID-19.

The gene calls are TRBV21-1 and TRBJ2-1; the table's D call TRBD2 went unverified against the DNA. TRBV21-1 is listed as a pseudogene. CDR3 length: 14 residues. The CDR3 reads CASRLAGGPNEQFF. Here the CDR3 DNA reads TGTGCCAGCAGACTAGCGGGGGGGCCGAATGAGCAGTTCTTC.

The chain combines TRBV2 with TRBJ2-7; the D gene is possibly TRBD2 (7 bases). Germline CDR1 and CDR2: SNHLY and FYNNEI. The CDR3 runs to 12 residues. Trimming removed 2 bases at V and 12 bases at J, with 14 bases between. This CDR3 reads CASSESPRGGYF. The DNA for the CDR3 is TGTGCCAGCAGTGAATCGCCTAGGGGGGGGTACTTC.

The CDR3 region is CASSQVQGDTEAFF. The CDR3, as DNA: TGCGCCAGCAGCCAAGTACAGGGGGACACTGAAGCTTTCTTT. The chain employs TRBV4-3 and TRBJ1-1, with TRBD1 matching over 8 bases. This CDR3 spans 14 amino acids. The J segment lost 3 bases and the V segment lost 1 base, leaving 1 base of the junction unmatched. The germline V gene has CDR1 LGHNA and CDR2 YSLEER.

This chain links TRBV19 with TRBJ2-1; 11 bases match TRBD2. V lost 6 bases to trimming and J lost 8 bases; unmatched junction nucleotides: 12. Germline values: CDR1 LNHDA, CDR2 SQIVND (reference sequence). This CDR3 is 16 amino acids long. The DNA of the CDR3 is TGTGCCAGTAGAGATGGACCGGGACTAGCGGCCGATGAGCAGTTCTTC. This encodes CASRDGPGLAADEQFF. Based on the CDR3 plus reference TRBV19 and TRBJ2-1, the full variable domain is DGGITQSPKYLFRKEGQNVTLSCEQNLNHDAMYWYRQDPGQGLRLIYYSQIVNDFQKGDIAEGYSVSREKKESFPLTVTSAQKNPTAFYLCASRDGPGLAADEQFFGPGTRLTVL.

The CDR3 DNA sequence: TGTGCCAGCAGGGCGACTAGCGGGGGAGATACGCAGTATTTT. This translates into CASRATSGGDTQYF. The genes are TRBV7-2 and TRBJ2-3; 12 bases agree with TRBD2. With V trimmed by 6 bases and J by 5 bases, 3 bases remained unmatched. The CDR3 has 14 amino acids. CDR1 SGHTA and CDR2 FQGNSA come from the germline V gene.

The V call is TRBV3-1 (or the pseudogene TRBV3-2), the J call TRBJ1-2, with D perhaps TRBD1 (5 bases). Germline values: CDR1 LGHDT, CDR2 YNNKEL (reference sequence). V was trimmed by 3 bases and J by 8 bases, leaving 10 bases between them. This CDR3 has 12 residues. CDR3 residues: CASSQDTVGYTF. The CDR3 coding sequence is TGTGCCAGCAGCCAGGACACCGTGGGCTACACCTTC.

This clone was detected only once. The gene calls are TRBV7-6 and TRBJ2-2; TRBD1 matches at 10 bases. The V and J ends lost 5 bases and 5 bases, in that order; junction bases with no gene match: 8. The CDR3 contains 16 residues. Germline V lookup: CDR1 SGHVS, CDR2 FNYEAQ. Here the CDR3 reads CASSPRQGARTGELFF. In DNA, the CDR3 is TGTGCCAGCAGCCCACGACAGGGGGCGCGTACCGGGGAGCTGTTTTTT. Full variable domain (remainder filled in from reference TRBV7-6 and TRBJ2-2): GAGVSQSPRYKVTKRGQDVALRCDPISGHVSLYWYRQALGQGPEFLTYFNYEAQQDKSGLPNDRFSAERPEGSISTLTIQRTEQRDSAMYRCASSPRQGARTGELFFGEGSRLTVL.

The rearrangement uses TRBV4-1 and TRBJ1-1; 7 bases align to TRBD1. V shed 0 bases and J 7 bases; nucleotides not matched to a gene: 5. The length of the CDR3 is 14 residues. CDR1 and CDR2 from the germline V gene are MGHRA and YSYEKL. The CDR3 sequence is CASSQEIQGIEAFF. The CDR3 bases are TGCGCCAGCAGCCAAGAAATACAGGGGATTGAAGCTTTCTTT.

V and J are TRBV28 and TRBJ1-3; TRBD1 aligns across 8 bases. CDR1 is MDHEN and CDR2 is SYDVKM in the germline V gene. Unmatched junction bases numbered 7, after V lost 4 bases and J lost 2 bases. The CDR3 is made up of 16 amino acids. CDR3 protein: CASSSLTDRAGNTIYF. The CDR3 bases are TGTGCCAGCAGTTCCCTTACGGACAGGGCTGGAAACACCATATATTTT.

CDR3 sequence: CAWSVPGTEAFF. CDR3 sequence (DNA): TGTGCCTGGAGCGTCCCGGGCACTGAAGCTTTCTTT. The J gene is TRBJ1-1, the V gene TRBV30; no clear D gene. Trimming removed 3 bases from V and 4 bases from J, with 9 bases in between. The CDR3 is 12 residues long. The germline CDR1 and CDR2 sequences are GTSNPN and SVGIG (reference sequence).